This T cell receptor (beta chain) was retrieved from a study of cytomegalovirus exposure and HLA in healthy donors. Broader study findings: In a later analysis, DRB1 alleles had the most associated TCRs; HLA-C alleles the fewest. Whilst most TCR sequences proved rare, a subset of public TCRs occurred across many donors.

The study ran its PCR with 60 Vbeta and 13 Jbeta primers. Assay: immunoSEQ multiplex PCR; the TCRdb copy retains only in-frame clones and omits some. The data contain tens of thousands of clones, 70% to 80% of them singletons. Concerning this clone: Its cognate antigen is unknown.

Each donor's status was that of a healthy bone marrow donor. V trimming: 2 bases; J trimming: 8 bases; junction bases outside the gene matches: 8. The CDR3 extends over 15 amino acids. Germline V gene sequence: CDR1 SGHNT, CDR2 YENEEA. The sequence was obtained from a man in his fifties or sixties in good health and CMV-seropositive. The chain is built from TRBV11-3 and TRBJ2-2; 7 positions match TRBD1. The specimen was PBMCs. The CDR3 region is CASSLRQGSSGELFF. The CDR3 nucleotides are TGTGCCAGCAGCTTAAGACAGGGATCATCGGGGGAGCTGTTTTTT. The entire variable domain, with the rest obtained from reference TRBV11-3 and TRBJ2-2, is as follows: EAGVVQSPRYKIIEKKQPVAFWCNPISGHNTLYWYLQNLGQGPELLIRYENEEAVDDSQLPKDRFSAERLKGVDSTLKIQPAELGDSAVYLCASSLRQGSSGELFFGEGSRLTVL.